Below are 4 T cell receptor beta chains sequenced from a single sample in a study of CD8 T cells in Susac syndrome. An input of roughly 0.45 to 1 ug of RNA was subjected to reverse transcription using random hexamers. TCRdb used MiXCR to reprocess the immunoSEQ multiplex PCR reads, holding one entry per CDR3 protein. The sample comprises approximately 70,000 distinct CDR3 sequences, approximately 96% of which are singletons, and 0.1% to 0.12% rests with the top ten. Sequences were obtained from CD4+ T cells from PBMCs. These TCRs come from a human donor with multiple sclerosis.

V and J are TRBV7-9 and TRBJ1-2, with 8 bases identical to TRBD1. Germline CDR1 reads SEHNR; CDR2 reads FQNEAQ (reference sequence). The ends lost 5 bases at V and 7 bases at J; junction bases unmatched: 9. The CDR3 totals 14 residues. The CDR3 DNA follows: TGTGCCAGCAGCCTTGGACAGGGAACCGTTGGCTACACCTTC. Translating it yields CASSLGQGTVGYTF.

This clonotype has just a few counts. The chain employs TRBV10-3 and TRBJ2-3; D gene unclear. Per germline, CDR1 ENHRY and CDR2 SYGVKD. The CDR3 is made up of 12 amino acids. V dropped 0 bases and J dropped 2 bases, with 0 bases sitting between them. The CDR3 loop reads CAISESTDTQYF. In DNA, the CDR3 is TGTGCCATCAGTGAGTCCACAGATACGCAGTATTTT.

The chain couples TRBV20-1 to TRBJ2-1; D might be TRBD2 (6 bases). The CDR3 extends over 14 amino acids. V gave up 2 bases and J gave up 6 bases, with 14 bases separating them. Germline loops: CDR1 DFQATT, CDR2 SNEGSKA (reference sequence). In DNA, the CDR3 is TGCAGTGCTAGAAAAGGGCTGGGAGGCAATGAGCAGTTCTTC. Encoded protein: CSARKGLGGNEQFF.

The V call is TRBV24-1, the J call TRBJ2-6, with D possibly being TRBD1 or TRBD2 (6 bases each). Between the trimmed V and J ends, which lost 7 bases and 1 base, there was a span of 13 bases. The CDR3 contains 16 residues. Germline CDR1 and CDR2: KGHDR and SFDVKD. CDR3 DNA sequence: TGTGCCACCAGCGGAGGAGGGGGGTCTGGGGCCAACGTCCTGACTTTC. As protein: CATSGGGGSGANVLTF.